One and the same sample provided the 20 T cell receptor beta chains below, sequenced in a study of T cells in Graves' hyperthyroidism and ophthalmopathy. The source material, RNA transcripts, was used to amplify TCR beta CDR3 regions. In the first-round RT-PCR of the TCR CDR3, the HTBI primer set was used. TCRdb re-analysed the multiplex PCR reads in MiXCR, keeping a single row per CDR3 protein. Of hundreds of thousands of distinct CDR3 sequences listed, just under 45% are singletons. Specimen: peripheral blood or thyroid tissue (not recorded which). The receptors were gathered from an adult man with Graves' disease, either hyperthyroidism or ophthalmopathy (not recorded which).

The V call is TRBV2, the J call TRBJ2-5; D unclear. There are 11 residues in the CDR3. V was shortened by 3 bases and J by 5 bases, with 4 bases between the two germline ends. Germline V gene data show CDR1 as SNHLY and CDR2 as FYNNEI. The CDR3 DNA reads as TGTGCCAGCAGTGACACCGAGACCCAGTACTTC. Translation: CASSDTETQYF.

This clonotype showed up many times. The genes are TRBV2 and TRBJ1-4; D unclear. The CDR3 length is 13 residues. The V gene lost 1 base and the J gene lost 8 bases, with 8 bases spanning the gap. CDR1 is SNHLY and CDR2 is FYNNEI in the germline V gene. The CDR3 DNA reads TGTGCCAGCAGTGAAGTGGGTACCGAAAAACTGTTTTTT. Its translation: CASSEVGTEKLFF.

The V gene is TRBV5-4, the J gene TRBJ1-2, with a tentative D call TRBD1 (5 bases). V lost 7 bases and J 2 bases, leaving 9 bases between the germline ends. Germline V gene lookup returns CDR1 SGHNT and CDR2 YYREEE (reference sequence). CDR3 size: 12 residues. The CDR3 here is CASATENYGYTF. The CDR3 nucleotides read TGTGCCAGCGCGACAGAAAACTATGGCTACACCTTC. The complete variable domain, with remaining parts taken from reference TRBV5-4 and TRBJ1-2, reads ETGVTQSPTHLIKTRGQQVTLRCSSQSGHNTVSWYQQALGQGPQFIFQYYREEENGRGNFPPRFSGLQFPNYSSELNVNALELDDSALYLCASATENYGYTFGSGTRLTVV.

The chain recombines TRBV29-1 with TRBJ1-2, with a possible D match to TRBD1 (6 bases). The CDR3 has 13 amino acids. Germline V gene sequence: CDR1 SQVTM, CDR2 ANQGSEA. V was pared by 8 bases and J by 8 bases, with 21 bases between. This CDR3 reads CSLAGAPWVGYTF. CDR3 nucleotides: TGCAGCTTGGCGGGGGCCCCCTGGGTGGGCTACACCTTC.

The table lists this clonotype with a few counts. The chain uses TRBV7-9 and TRBJ2-2, with D unresolved. This CDR3 is built from 16 residues. The germline V and J ends were trimmed by 0 bases and 7 bases, with 15 bases remaining between them. Germline-derived CDR1 and CDR2 are SEHNR and FQNEAQ (reference sequence). The CDR3: CASSLALPVMGGELFF. The CDR3 DNA reads as TGTGCCAGCAGCTTAGCGCTACCAGTTATGGGCGGGGAGCTGTTTTTT.

V gene TRBV7-9 combines with J gene TRBJ1-2; D gene uncertain. This CDR3 is 17 amino acids long. The germline CDR1 and CDR2 sequences are SEHNR and FQNEAQ (reference sequence). Trimming removed 5 bases at V and 4 bases at J, with 23 bases between. The DNA for the CDR3 is TGTGCCAGCAGCCCTCCTTCGGGGTGGCGGGCCGGCTATGGCTACACCTTC. Translated: CASSPPSGWRAGYGYTF.

This clonotype was observed at least ten times. The gene calls are TRBV14 and TRBJ2-5, with 13 bases aligning to TRBD2. The CDR3 runs to 13 residues. V was clipped by 4 bases and J by 9 bases; unmatched bases: 2. Germline assignment: CDR1 SGHDN and CDR2 FVKESK. CDR3 in DNA: TGTGCCAGCAGCCCTACTAGCGGGAGGGCCCAGTACTTC. This gives the protein CASSPTSGRAQYF.

The chain recombines TRBV2 with TRBJ1-4; D not resolved. The CDR3 totals 15 residues. V dropped 6 bases and J dropped 0 bases, with 11 bases sitting between them. Germline values: CDR1 SNHLY, CDR2 FYNNEI. This chain's CDR3 is CASSPPTTTNEKLFF. The CDR3 nucleotides are TGTGCCAGCAGCCCCCCGACAACAACTAATGAAAAACTGTTTTTT.

The V and J genes are TRBV29-1 and TRBJ1-2; 7 bases agree with TRBD1. V was clipped by 3 bases and J by 10 bases; unmatched bases: 14. The CDR3 spans 14 residues. Germline CDR1 reads SQVTM; CDR2 reads ANQGSEA. For the CDR3, the DNA is TGCAGCGTTGAGGAAGGTGACAGGGAAGCAGCCTACACCTTC. This translates into CSVEEGDREAAYTF. Based on the CDR3 plus reference TRBV29-1 and TRBJ1-2, the full variable domain is SAVISQKPSRDICQRGTSLTIQCQVDSQVTMMFWYRQQPGQSLTLIATANQGSEATYESGFVIDKFPISRPNLTFSTLTVSNMSPEDSSIYLCSVEEGDREAAYTFGSGTRLTVV.

This clonotype was counted only a few times. The CDR3 nucleotides are TGTGCCATCAGGCGCGCGAAGAATGAGCAGTTCTTC. This gives the protein CAIRRAKNEQFF. The gene calls are TRBV6-6 and TRBJ2-1; D not certain. With 10 bases removed from V and 7 bases from J, the gap between germline ends came to 14 bases. CDR1 and CDR2 (germline): MNHNY, SVGAGI (reference sequence). The CDR3 sequence is 12 residues long.

This rearrangement joins TRBV5-1 to TRBJ2-2; the D gene is possibly TRBD2 (5 bases). This CDR3 region has 16 residues. V lost 4 bases, J lost 6 bases, and 19 bases lay in between. Germline V gene lookup returns CDR1 SGHRS and CDR2 YFSETQ. The CDR3 reads CASSQASRGWAGELFF. As DNA, the CDR3 is TGCGCCAGCAGCCAAGCCAGTAGAGGGTGGGCCGGGGAGCTGTTTTTT. The full variable domain, rest sourced from reference TRBV5-1 and TRBJ2-2, is KAGVTQTPRYLIKTRGQQVTLSCSPISGHRSVSWYQQTPGQGLQFLFEYFSETQRNKGNFPGRFSGRQFSNSRSEMNVSTLELGDSALYLCASSQASRGWAGELFFGEGSRLTVL.

The V and J genes are TRBV25-1 and TRBJ1-2, with no clear D. CDR1 MGHDK and CDR2 SYGVNS come from the germline V gene. CDR3 length equals 10 residues. For the CDR3, the DNA is TGTGCTACCGGCGCGGGGGGCTACACCTTC. It translates to CATGAGGYTF.

The chain joins TRBV7-6 to TRBJ1-2; perhaps TRBD1 as D (5 bases). Germline V gives CDR1 SGHVS, CDR2 FNYEAQ. Trimming left V 2 bases short and J 4 bases short, with 11 bases between. The CDR3 totals 14 residues. CDR3: CASSLLGGSYGYTF. In nucleotides, the CDR3 is TGTGCCAGCAGCTTATTGGGGGGAAGCTATGGCTACACCTTC.

The chain has TRBV6-1 and TRBJ1-4; 9 positions match TRBD1. Looked up from germline, CDR1 is MNHNS and CDR2 is SASEGT. This CDR3 comprises 15 residues. The V gene end was trimmed by 6 bases and the J gene end by 7 bases; junction bases not matched to a gene: 9. The CDR3 nucleotides read TGTGCCAGCAGGATACAGGGGGCGCAAGTTGAAAAACTGTTTTTT. Its protein product is CASRIQGAQVEKLFF.

The V gene is TRBV7-9, the J gene TRBJ2-7; 9 bases are shared with TRBD1. This CDR3 spans 14 amino acids. Trimming cost V 7 bases and J 2 bases; bases outside gene matches: 6. Germline CDR1 SEHNR, CDR2 FQNEAQ (reference sequence). CDR3: CASNHGTGTYEQYF. The CDR3 coding sequence is TGTGCCAGCAACCACGGGACAGGGACCTACGAGCAGTACTTC.

With regard to this clonotype: An end of the junction differs from the germline gene, which may be a read error. This chain uses TRBV5-1 with TRBJ2-7; 11 nucleotides agree with TRBD2. This CDR3 spans 15 amino acids. Looked up from germline, CDR1 is SGHRS and CDR2 is YFSETQ. CDR3 sequence reads: CASSGTSGGPLEQYF. The CDR3 region has the DNA TGTGCCAGCAGCGGTACTAGCGGGGGCCCTCTGGAGCAGTACTTC. Drawing the rest from reference TRBV5-1 and TRBJ2-7, the complete variable domain is KAGVTQTPRYLIKTRGQQVTLSCSPISGHRSVSWYQQTPGQGLQFLFEYFSETQRNKGNFPGRFSGRQFSNSRSEMNVSTLELGDSALYLCASSGTSGGPLEQYFGPGTRLTVT.

The rearrangement uses TRBV29-1 and TRBJ1-3; possibly TRBD1 for D (5 bases). Germline CDR1 reads SQVTM; CDR2 reads ANQGSEA. The CDR3 consists of 13 residues. Trimming pared 3 bases from V and 10 bases from J, leaving 16 bases between. CDR3 bases: TGCAGCGTTGAGGGGGTTTTGGCTCAAACCATATATTTT. Protein sequence: CSVEGVLAQTIYF.

V and J are TRBV20-1 and TRBJ2-7; D may be TRBD2 (6 bases). The CDR3 has 14 amino acids. Trimming shortened V by 3 bases and J by 3 bases, and 15 bases separated the two germline ends. Germline V gene sequence: CDR1 DFQATT, CDR2 SNEGSKA (reference sequence). CDR3 DNA sequence: TGCAGTGCTAGTCGTCTAGCGAACGACTACGAGCAGTACTTC. Its translation: CSASRLANDYEQYF.

This clonotype was seen only a few times. The chain employs TRBV7-6 and TRBJ1-1; possible D gene TRBD1, 6 bases. Germline V lookup: CDR1 SGHVS, CDR2 FNYEAQ. The CDR3 contains 17 residues. Deletions cut 2 bases from V and 3 bases from J, with 19 bases between. Here the CDR3 reads CASSLFPPGGLDTEAFF. The DNA of the CDR3 is TGTGCCAGCAGCTTATTCCCCCCCGGGGGGCTAGACACTGAAGCTTTCTTT.

This clonotype was seen many times. The chain combines TRBV2 with TRBJ1-1, with 7 bases that match TRBD1. Germline lookup yields CDR1 SNHLY and CDR2 FYNNEI. The J segment lost 4 bases and the V segment lost 6 bases, leaving 5 bases of the junction unmatched. The CDR3 is made up of 13 amino acids. Here the CDR3 reads CASSATGPTEAFF. DNA for the CDR3: TGTGCCAGCAGCGCGACAGGGCCCACTGAAGCTTTCTTT.